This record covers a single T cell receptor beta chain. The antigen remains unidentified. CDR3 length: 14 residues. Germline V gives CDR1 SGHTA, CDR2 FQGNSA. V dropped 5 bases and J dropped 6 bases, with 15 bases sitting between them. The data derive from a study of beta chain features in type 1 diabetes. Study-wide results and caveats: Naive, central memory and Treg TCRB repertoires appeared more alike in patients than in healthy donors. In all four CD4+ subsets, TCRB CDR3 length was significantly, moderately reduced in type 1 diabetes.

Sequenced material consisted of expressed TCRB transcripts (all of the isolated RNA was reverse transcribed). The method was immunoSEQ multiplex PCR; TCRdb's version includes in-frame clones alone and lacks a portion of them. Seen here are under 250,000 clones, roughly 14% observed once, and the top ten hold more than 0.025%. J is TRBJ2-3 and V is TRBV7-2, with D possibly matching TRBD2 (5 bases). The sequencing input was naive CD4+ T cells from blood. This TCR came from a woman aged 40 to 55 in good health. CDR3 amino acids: CASSPRPGDDTQYF. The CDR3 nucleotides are TGTGCCAGCAGCCCCCGGCCCGGGGATGATACGCAGTATTTT. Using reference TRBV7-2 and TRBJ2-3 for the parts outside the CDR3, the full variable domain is GAGVSQSPSNKVTEKGKDVELRCDPISGHTALYWYRQSLGQGLEFLIYFQGNSAPDKSGLPSDRFSAERTGGSVSTLTIQRTQQEDSAVYLCASSPRPGDDTQYFGPGTRLTVL.